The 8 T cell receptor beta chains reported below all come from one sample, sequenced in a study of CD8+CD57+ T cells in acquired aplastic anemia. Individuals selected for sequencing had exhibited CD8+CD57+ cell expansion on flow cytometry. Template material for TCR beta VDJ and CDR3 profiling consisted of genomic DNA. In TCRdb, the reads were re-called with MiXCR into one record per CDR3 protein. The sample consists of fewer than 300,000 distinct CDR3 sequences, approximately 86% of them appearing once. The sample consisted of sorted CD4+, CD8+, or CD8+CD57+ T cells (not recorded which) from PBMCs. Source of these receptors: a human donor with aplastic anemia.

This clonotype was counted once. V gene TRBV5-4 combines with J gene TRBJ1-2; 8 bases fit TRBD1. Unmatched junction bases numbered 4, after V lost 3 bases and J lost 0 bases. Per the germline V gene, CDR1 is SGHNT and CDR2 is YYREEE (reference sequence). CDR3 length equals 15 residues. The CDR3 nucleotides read TGTGCCAGCAGCTCAAACAGGGGGACTAACTATGGCTACACCTTC. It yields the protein CASSSNRGTNYGYTF.

The CDR3 reads CASRRTGDGVTEAFF. Here the CDR3 DNA reads TGTGCCAGCAGGCGGACAGGGGATGGGGTCACTGAAGCTTTCTTT. J is TRBJ1-1 and V is TRBV7-9; TRBD1 matches 9 bases. V trimming: 6 bases; J trimming: 4 bases; junction bases outside the gene matches: 9. Germline CDR1 is SEHNR and CDR2 is FQNEAQ (reference sequence). The CDR3 runs to 15 residues.

CDR3 residues: CATSGDGGGNQPQHF. Written as DNA, the CDR3 is TGTGCCACCAGCGGGGACGGGGGCGGGAATCAGCCCCAGCATTTT. The chain couples TRBV15 to TRBJ1-5; a possible D gene is TRBD1 (6 bases). CDR3 length equals 15 residues. Trimming removed 5 bases at V and 4 bases at J, with 15 bases between. Germline assignment: CDR1 LNHNV and CDR2 YYDKDF (reference sequence).

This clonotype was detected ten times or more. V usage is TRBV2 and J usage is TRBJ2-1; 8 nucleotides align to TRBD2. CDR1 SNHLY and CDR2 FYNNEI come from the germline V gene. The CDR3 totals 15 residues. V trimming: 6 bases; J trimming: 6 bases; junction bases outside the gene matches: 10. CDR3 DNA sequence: TGTGCCAGCAGGGAGGGAAGCGGGAGAGGCAATGAGCAGTTCTTC. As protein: CASREGSGRGNEQFF. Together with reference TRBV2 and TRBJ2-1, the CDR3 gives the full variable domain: EPEVTQTPSHQVTQMGQEVILRCVPISNHLYFYWYRQILGQKVEFLVSFYNNEISEKSEIFDDQFSVERPDGSNFTLKIRSTKLEDSAMYFCASREGSGRGNEQFFGPGTRLTVL.

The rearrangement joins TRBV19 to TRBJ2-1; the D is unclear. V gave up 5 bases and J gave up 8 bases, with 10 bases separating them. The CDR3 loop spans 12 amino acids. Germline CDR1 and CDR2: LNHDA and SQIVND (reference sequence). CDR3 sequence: CASSPQFDEQFF. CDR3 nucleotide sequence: TGTGCCAGTAGTCCTCAGTTCGATGAGCAGTTCTTC.

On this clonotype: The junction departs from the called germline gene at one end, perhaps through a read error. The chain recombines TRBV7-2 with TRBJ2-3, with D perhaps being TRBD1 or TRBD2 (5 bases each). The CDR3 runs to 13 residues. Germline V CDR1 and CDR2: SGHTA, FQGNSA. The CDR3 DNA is TGTGCCAGCAGCTTTACTCCGCTCGGGGCGCAGTTTTTC. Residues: CASSFTPLGAQFF. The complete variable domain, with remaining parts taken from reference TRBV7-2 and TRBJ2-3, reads GAGVSQSPSNKVTEKGKDVELRCDPISGHTALYWYRQSLGQGLEFLIYFQGNSAPDKSGLPSDRFSAERTGGSVSTLTIQRTQQEDSAVYLCASSFTPLGAQFFGPGTRLTVL.

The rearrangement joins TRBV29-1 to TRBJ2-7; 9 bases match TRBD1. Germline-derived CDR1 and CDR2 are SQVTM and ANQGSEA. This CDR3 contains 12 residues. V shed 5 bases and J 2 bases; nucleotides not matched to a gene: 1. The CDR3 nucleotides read TGCAGCGTTCGGGACAGGGCCTACGAGCAGTACGTC. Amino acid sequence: CSVRDRAYEQYV.

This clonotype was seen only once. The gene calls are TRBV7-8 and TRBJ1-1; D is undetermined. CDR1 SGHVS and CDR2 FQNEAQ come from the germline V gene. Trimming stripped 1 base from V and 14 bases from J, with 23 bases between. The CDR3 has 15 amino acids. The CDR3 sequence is CASSLDLRGKASTFF. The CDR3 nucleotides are TGTGCCAGCAGCTTAGATCTTAGAGGGAAGGCTAGCACATTCTTT.